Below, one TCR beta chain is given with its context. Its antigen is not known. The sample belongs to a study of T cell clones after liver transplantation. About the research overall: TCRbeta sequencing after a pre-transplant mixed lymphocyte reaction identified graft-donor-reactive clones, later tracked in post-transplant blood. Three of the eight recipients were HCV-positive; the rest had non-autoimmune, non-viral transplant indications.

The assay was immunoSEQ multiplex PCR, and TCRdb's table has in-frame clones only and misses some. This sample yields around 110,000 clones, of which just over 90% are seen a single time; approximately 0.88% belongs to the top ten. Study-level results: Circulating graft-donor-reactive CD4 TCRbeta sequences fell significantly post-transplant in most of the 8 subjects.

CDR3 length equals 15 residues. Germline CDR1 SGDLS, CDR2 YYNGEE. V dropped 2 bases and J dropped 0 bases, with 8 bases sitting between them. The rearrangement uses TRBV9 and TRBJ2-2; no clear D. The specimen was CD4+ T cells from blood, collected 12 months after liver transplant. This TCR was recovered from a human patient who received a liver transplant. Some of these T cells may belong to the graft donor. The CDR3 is CASSVSPANTGELFF. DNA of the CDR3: TGTGCCAGCAGCGTCAGTCCCGCGAACACCGGGGAGCTGTTTTTT.